One and the same sample provided the 24 T cell receptor beta chains below, sequenced in a study of T cell responses to AZD1222 COVID-19 vaccine. The assay was immunoSEQ multiplex PCR, and TCRdb's table has in-frame clones only and misses some. The sample records about 120,000 clones, 87% being singletons. Sample: peripheral blood, taken 28 days after the second AZD1222 dose. Receptors originate from an adult who received the AZD1222 COVID-19 vaccine.

The DNA of the CDR3 is TGTGCCAGCAGCCCGGCCTTGGCCGTTAACTATGGCTACACCTTC. Residues: CASSPALAVNYGYTF. V is TRBV7-9 and J is TRBJ1-2; D is unclear. V was clipped by 5 bases and J by 1 base, with 14 bases between them. The V gene's germline CDR1 is SEHNR and CDR2 FQNEAQ (reference sequence). The CDR3 is 15 amino acids. Filled out from reference TRBV7-9 and TRBJ1-2, the complete variable domain reads DTGVSQNPRHKITKRGQNVTFRCDPISEHNRLYWYRQTLGQGPEFLTYFQNEAQLEKSRLLSDRFSAERPKGSFSTLEIQRTEQGDSAMYLCASSPALAVNYGYTFGSGTRLTVV.

The V and J genes are TRBV5-4 and TRBJ1-2, with TRBD1 matching over 9 bases. CDR1 and CDR2 (germline): SGHNT, YYREEE (reference sequence). V lost 0 bases, J lost 6 bases, and 12 bases stayed unmatched. This CDR3 region has 17 residues. The CDR3 DNA reads as TGTGCCAGCAGCTTGGAAGTTTGGGACAGGGCGGGCCATGGCTACACCTTC. Translating it yields CASSLEVWDRAGHGYTF.

DNA of the CDR3: TGTGCCAGTAGTATAGGCAGATCTTTTTGGGAGACCCAGTACTTC. This codes for CASSIGRSFWETQYF. The chain joins TRBV19 to TRBJ2-5; D unresolved. The ends were cut back, 1 base at V and 5 bases at J, with 14 bases in the middle. Germline loops: CDR1 LNHDA, CDR2 SQIVND (reference sequence). This CDR3 region has 15 residues.

The gene calls are TRBV6-2 or TRBV6-3 and TRBJ2-6, with a tentative D call TRBD2 (6 bases). Germline loops: CDR1 MNHEY, CDR2 SVGEGT. This CDR3 region has 15 residues. V gave up 1 base and J gave up 3 bases, with 7 bases separating them. CDR3: CASSYYGGGANVLTF. The CDR3 coding sequence is TGTGCCAGCAGTTACTACGGGGGTGGGGCCAACGTCCTGACTTTC.

In this sample, this clone turned up once. This chain joins TRBV7-9 and TRBJ2-3; 8 nucleotides match TRBD2. CDR1 SEHNR and CDR2 FQNEAQ come from the germline V gene (reference sequence). Unmatched junction bases numbered 3, after V lost 6 bases and J lost 1 base. This CDR3 spans 14 amino acids. CDR3 sequence (DNA): TGTGCCAGCAGTAATAGCGGGGGCACAGATACGCAGTATTTT. This translates into CASSNSGGTDTQYF.

This clone was observed a few times. The chain carries TRBV7-3 and TRBJ2-2, with 7 bases aligning to TRBD2. Germline trimming cut 6 bases from V and 7 bases from J; bases unmatched to any gene: 5. CDR3 length: 13 residues. CDR1 is SGHTA, CDR2 FQGTGA, per germline. The CDR3 sequence: CASSKLASGELFF. The CDR3 DNA reads as TGTGCCAGCAGTAAACTAGCGAGCGGGGAGCTGTTTTTT.

This clone has just one count. This sequence joins TRBV2 and TRBJ1-5, with D hard to call. CDR3 length: 13 residues. CDR1 and CDR2 from the germline V gene are SNHLY and FYNNEI. V lost 4 bases and J 5 bases, leaving 9 bases between the germline ends. The CDR3 coding sequence is TGTGCCAGCAGTGTTGCCGGCGATCAGCCCCAGCATTTT. Amino acid sequence: CASSVAGDQPQHF.

The chain has TRBV19 and TRBJ1-5; D remains unclear. This CDR3 contains 13 residues. Germline CDR1 is LNHDA and CDR2 is SQIVND (reference sequence). The ends were cut back, 3 bases at V and 5 bases at J, with 8 bases in the middle. CDR3 sequence reads: CASSIWEDQPQHF. DNA of the CDR3: TGTGCCAGTAGTATTTGGGAAGATCAGCCCCAGCATTTT.

Only a few counts were recorded for this clone. This chain links TRBV19 with TRBJ1-5, with 9 bases that match TRBD1. The CDR3 loop spans 15 amino acids. V dropped 5 bases and J dropped 4; count of bases not matched to a gene: 6. Germline V gene sequence: CDR1 LNHDA, CDR2 SQIVND (reference sequence). The CDR3 DNA reads TGTGCCAGTAGTGTGACAGGGGGGCTTAATCAGCCCCAGCATTTT. This encodes CASSVTGGLNQPQHF. The whole variable domain, filled in from reference TRBV19 and TRBJ1-5, reads DGGITQSPKYLFRKEGQNVTLSCEQNLNHDAMYWYRQDPGQGLRLIYYSQIVNDFQKGDIAEGYSVSREKKESFPLTVTSAQKNPTAFYLCASSVTGGLNQPQHFGDGTRLSIL.

The chain recombines TRBV7-9 with TRBJ2-5; D perhaps matches TRBD2 (6 bases). Per the germline V gene, CDR1 is SEHNR and CDR2 is FQNEAQ (reference sequence). Trimming stripped 0 bases from V and 1 base from J, with 15 bases between. The CDR3 covers 17 residues. The CDR3 sequence is CASSLAGLAESQETQYF. CDR3 nucleotide sequence: TGTGCCAGCAGCTTAGCGGGTTTAGCGGAGTCCCAAGAGACCCAGTACTTC.

This sequence joins TRBV10-3 and TRBJ1-5; 7 bases match TRBD1. J was trimmed by 7 bases and V by 5 bases; bases with no gene match: 8. Germline lookup yields CDR1 ENHRY and CDR2 SYGVKD. CDR3 length: 14 residues. The CDR3 reads CAISSSGQVQPQHF. The CDR3 DNA sequence: TGTGCCATCAGTAGCTCCGGACAGGTCCAGCCCCAGCATTTT.

V and J are TRBV3-1 (or the pseudogene TRBV3-2) and TRBJ1-2; 7 bases map to TRBD1. This CDR3 has 13 amino acids. Losses at the gene ends were 4 bases for V and 13 bases for J; bases not matched to a gene: 12. CDR1 is LGHDT and CDR2 is YNNKEL in the germline V gene (reference sequence). CDR3 nucleotides: TGTGCCAGCAGCCGGGGACAGTCTATGGGAGGCACCTTC. Residues: CASSRGQSMGGTF.

The chain employs TRBV7-4 and TRBJ1-6; D is unclear. Germline-derived CDR1 and CDR2 are SGHVT and SQSDAQ. This CDR3 comprises 15 residues. The germline V and J ends were trimmed by 8 bases and 7 bases, with 18 bases remaining between them. CDR3 sequence reads: CASGSLRAWNSPLHF. As DNA, the CDR3 is TGTGCCAGCGGCTCCCTGAGGGCTTGGAATTCACCCCTCCACTTT.

V usage is TRBV19 and J usage is TRBJ1-2, with TRBD1 matching 10 bases. The CDR3 has 14 amino acids. The V and J ends lost 9 bases and 2 bases, in that order; junction bases with no gene match: 6. CDR1 LNHDA and CDR2 SQIVND come from the germline V gene (reference sequence). CDR3 sequence (DNA): TGTGCCAGAGCCGGGACAGGGGAAAACTATGGCTACACCTTC. Its protein product is CARAGTGENYGYTF.

V is TRBV3-1 (or the pseudogene TRBV3-2) and J is TRBJ2-3, with D tentatively TRBD1 or TRBD2 (5 bases each). This CDR3 is 14 amino acids long. Trimming stripped 0 bases from V and 6 bases from J, with 10 bases between. Germline CDR1 is LGHDT and CDR2 is YNNKEL (reference sequence). The CDR3 nucleotides are TGTGCCAGCAGCCAAGACGCCGGGACCGATACGCAGTATTTT. Amino acid sequence: CASSQDAGTDTQYF.

This clone was counted a single time. This rearrangement joins TRBV7-2 to TRBJ1-2; D perhaps matches TRBD1 (6 bases). Germline CDR1 SGHTA, CDR2 FQGNSA. CDR3 size: 17 residues. The V end was cut by 3 bases, the J end by 2 bases, with 19 bases between. As DNA, the CDR3 is TGTGCCAGCAGCTTTGAGGGCACAGGGAAAGCGAACTATGGCTACACCTTC. It encodes CASSFEGTGKANYGYTF. The entire variable domain, with the rest obtained from reference TRBV7-2 and TRBJ1-2, is as follows: GAGVSQSPSNKVTEKGKDVELRCDPISGHTALYWYRQSLGQGLEFLIYFQGNSAPDKSGLPSDRFSAERTGGSVSTLTIQRTQQEDSAVYLCASSFEGTGKANYGYTFGSGTRLTVV.

This rearrangement joins TRBV2 to TRBJ2-7; TRBD1 matches at 8 bases. V was clipped by 1 base and J by 8 bases; unmatched bases: 4. Per germline, CDR1 SNHLY and CDR2 FYNNEI. There are 13 residues in the CDR3. The CDR3 coding sequence is TGTGCCAGCAGTGAAGGACAGGGGCCCCAGCAGTACTTC. Translated, it gives CASSEGQGPQQYF.

The chain recombines TRBV3-1 (or the pseudogene TRBV3-2) with TRBJ1-2; 11 bases map to TRBD1. CDR1 and CDR2 from the germline V gene are LGHDT and YNNKEL (reference sequence). J lost 4 bases, V lost 4 bases, and 2 bases had no gene match. The CDR3 is 14 residues long. CDR3 nucleotides: TGTGCCAGCAGCCCCGGACAGGGGGCCTATGGCTACACCTTC. Its protein product is CASSPGQGAYGYTF.

This sequence joins TRBV28 and TRBJ1-2; 8 bases are shared with TRBD1. This CDR3 spans 14 amino acids. V dropped 6 bases and J dropped 3; count of bases not matched to a gene: 6. Germline CDR1 reads MDHEN; CDR2 reads SYDVKM. CDR3 in amino acids: CASRLPGQDYGYTF. The CDR3 bases are TGTGCCAGCAGGTTACCGGGACAGGACTATGGCTACACCTTC.

V usage is TRBV7-3 and J usage is TRBJ2-2; perhaps TRBD2 as D (6 bases). CDR1 and CDR2 from the germline V gene are SGHTA and FQGTGA. This CDR3 has 16 residues. Deletions cut 2 bases from V and 5 bases from J, with 15 bases between. The CDR3 here is CASSLGSGGPTGELFF. The CDR3 DNA sequence: TGTGCCAGCAGCTTAGGTTCCGGGGGTCCAACCGGGGAGCTGTTTTTT.

V is TRBV27 and J is TRBJ1-1; 10 bases map to TRBD1. V trimming: 0 bases; J trimming: 3 bases; junction bases outside the gene matches: 10. CDR3 length: 18 residues. CDR1 MNHEY and CDR2 SMNVEV come from the germline V gene (reference sequence). CDR3: CASSLSPGQGFGYTEAFF. The DNA for the CDR3 is TGTGCCAGCAGTTTATCTCCGGGACAGGGGTTCGGGTACACTGAAGCTTTCTTT.

This chain uses TRBV7-8 with TRBJ1-4; D gene unclear. Trimming left V 0 bases short and J 1 base short, with 12 bases between. CDR1 and CDR2 from the germline V gene are SGHVS and FQNEAQ. The CDR3 extends over 17 amino acids. The CDR3 DNA sequence: TGTGCCAGCAGCTTAGCTCGGCAGCCTCTAACTAATGAAAAACTGTTTTTT. Translation gives CASSLARQPLTNEKLFF. The whole variable domain, remainder taken from reference TRBV7-8 and TRBJ1-4, is GAGVSQSPRYKVAKRGQDVALRCDPISGHVSLFWYQQALGQGPEFLTYFQNEAQLDKSGLPSDRFFAERPEGSVSTLKIQRTQQEDSAVYLCASSLARQPLTNEKLFFGSGTQLSVL.

The chain carries TRBV15 and TRBJ2-7; 7 bases align to TRBD1. The germline CDR1 and CDR2 sequences are LNHNV and YYDKDF (reference sequence). V gave up 2 bases and J gave up 3 bases; unmatched junction bases: 1. This CDR3 is built from 13 residues. The CDR3 DNA sequence: TGTGCCACCAGCAGAAACAGGGGCTACGAGCAGTACTTC. Encoded protein: CATSRNRGYEQYF. Supplemented by reference TRBV15 and TRBJ2-7, the full variable domain reads DAMVIQNPRYQVTQFGKPVTLSCSQTLNHNVMYWYQQKSSQAPKLLFHYYDKDFNNEADTPDNFQSRRPNTSFCFLDIRSPGLGDTAMYLCATSRNRGYEQYFGPGTRLTVT.

The CDR3 DNA follows: TGTGCCAGCAGTCCGAGGGGGGGCACTGAAGCTTTCTTT. This codes for CASSPRGGTEAFF. This chain uses TRBV12-3 or TRBV12-4 with TRBJ1-1; perhaps TRBD1 as D (6 bases). The V gene lost 5 bases and the J gene lost 4 bases, with 11 bases spanning the gap. The CDR3 spans 13 residues.